Below are 6 T cell receptor beta chains sequenced from a single sample in a study of blood T cell repertoires in COVID-19. TCRdb's copy holds only in-frame clones and misses some; the assay was immunoSEQ multiplex PCR. Altogether roughly 180,000 clones are present, over 75% being singletons, with the ten largest covering approximately 10%. The sample was PBMCs or T cells enriched from blood (not recorded which). The origin of the receptors is a man aged 45-60 years who had recovered from COVID-19.

J is TRBJ2-3 and V is TRBV7-3; 8 bases agree with TRBD1. Trimming at V came to 4 bases and at J to 8 bases, leaving 8 bases not matched to a gene. This CDR3 has 14 residues. CDR1 is SGHTA, CDR2 FQGTGA, per germline. CDR3: CASSSTQGAGTQYF. CDR3 coding DNA: TGTGCCAGCAGCTCGACCCAGGGGGCCGGTACGCAGTATTTT. The whole variable domain, filled in from reference TRBV7-3 and TRBJ2-3, reads GAGVSQTPSNKVTEKGKYVELRCDPISGHTALYWYRQSLGQGPEFLIYFQGTGAADDSGLPNDRFFAVRPEGSVSTLKIQRTERGDSAVYLCASSSTQGAGTQYFGPGTRLTVL.

The sample holds a few counts of this clone. The rearrangement uses TRBV28 and TRBJ1-5; D is unresolved. CDR1 is MDHEN, CDR2 SYDVKM, per germline. Between the trimmed V and J ends, which lost 3 bases and 3 bases, there was a span of 9 bases. The CDR3 length is 14 residues. In DNA, the CDR3 is TGTGCCAGCAGTTTGGCCTGGCCCAATCAGCCCCAGCATTTT. It is translated as CASSLAWPNQPQHF.

The rearrangement joins TRBV25-1 to TRBJ2-2; 11 nucleotides align to TRBD1. Germline CDR1 MGHDK, CDR2 SYGVNS. The V segment lost 8 bases and the J segment 5 bases; nucleotides outside the gene matches: 4. CDR3 length: 14 amino acids. The CDR3 DNA sequence: TGTGCCAGCCTGGGGACAGGGGGTACCGGGGAGCTGTTTTTT. Its protein product is CASLGTGGTGELFF.

The chain combines TRBV5-6 with TRBJ2-7; 11 bases match TRBD1. Per the germline V gene, CDR1 is SGHDT and CDR2 is YYEEEE. Trimming took 3 bases from V and 2 from J; bases not matched to a gene: 1. The CDR3 length is 14 residues. The CDR3 bases are TGTGCCAGCAGCTCGGGACAGGGGGCCTACGAGCAGTACTTC. It encodes CASSSGQGAYEQYF.

This clone was seen just once. The rearrangement links TRBV3-1 (or the pseudogene TRBV3-2) to TRBJ2-3, with 8 bases aligning to TRBD1. Germline CDR1 LGHDT, CDR2 YNNKEL (reference sequence). There are 14 residues in the CDR3. With V trimmed by 0 bases and J by 4 bases, 0 bases remained unmatched. The CDR3 bases are TGTGCCAGCAGCCAAGAGGACAGGGCAGATACGCAGTATTTT. It encodes CASSQEDRADTQYF.

The genes are TRBV3-1 (or the pseudogene TRBV3-2) and TRBJ1-1; possible D gene TRBD1, 5 bases. Trimming cost V 3 bases and J 5 bases, with 13 bases left between them. The CDR3 is 14 amino acids. CDR1 LGHDT and CDR2 YNNKEL come from the germline V gene (reference sequence). The CDR3 protein is CASSQKGRSTEAFF. CDR3 bases: TGTGCCAGCAGCCAGAAGGGGAGGTCGACTGAAGCTTTCTTT.